This T cell receptor (beta chain) came from a study of shared clonotypes between healthy human individuals. Whole-study context: Aged 18 to 49, the donors were two women and a few men.

Unmatched junction bases numbered 5, after V lost 3 bases and J lost 1 base. Germline loops: CDR1 LGHNA, CDR2 YSLEER. This CDR3 is 17 amino acids long. CD45RO-negative cells were positively selected for CCR7, leaving out terminally differentiated effector memory CD45RA+ cells. Donation came from healthy HIV-negative adults that had no recent acute infections or vaccinations. This table comes from immunoSEQ multiplex PCR, and its TCRdb copy is limited to in-frame clones, with some not included. The sample contains about 2.1 million clones, 93% of which appear only once. The chain joins TRBV4-3 to TRBJ2-3; 12 positions match TRBD2. This sequence originates from a man aged 18 to 29 in good health. Some clones in this sample may be carry-over from other donors' samples. The sample taken for sequencing was naive CD8+ T cells from PBMCs. CDR3 sequence (DNA): TGCGCCAGCAGCCAGGCTCGACTAGCGGGGGGCACAGATACGCAGTATTTT. Residues: CASSQARLAGGTDTQYF.